This record looks at one TCR beta chain sequence and its context. Its specificity is not known. UMI-labeled 5' RACE generated the TCR beta libraries. After re-calling the 5' RACE reads, TCRdb lists one entry per CDR3 protein, DNA absent. This sample's clone table lists fewer than 8,000 distinct CDR3 sequences. Total CD8+ T cells came from negative magnetic enrichment. Duplicate vials holding approximately 150,000 sorted CD8+ T cells per subset yielded the RNA. The sample comes from a study of human CD8 memory T cell subsets. Study-wide results and caveats: Stem-like memory and precursor exhausted T cell repertoires barely overlapped.

CDR1 is DFQATT and CDR2 is SNEGSKA in the germline V gene (reference sequence). The CDR3 is 11 residues long. The sequenced material came from CD8+ T cells from PBMCs. The clonotype originates from a human donor in good health. The chain has TRBV20-1 and TRBJ2-7. The CDR3 loop is CSARDSYEQYF.